This record concerns one TCR beta chain sequence. What it binds is not known. After 5'RACE with constant-segment primers, TCR alpha and TCR beta cDNA libraries carrying sample barcodes and UMIs were obtained. TCRdb independently ran MiXCR on the 5' RACE reads; one entry per CDR3 protein. The table has 550,000 to 700,000 distinct CDR3 sequences, approximately 15% seen once; the top ten hold 8.1%. Germline trimming cut 5 bases from V and 5 bases from J; bases unmatched to any gene: 10. The germline V gene encodes CDR1 MNHEY and CDR2 SVGEGT. CDR3 length: 15 amino acids. The sample is drawn from a study of T-cell memory formation after mild COVID-19. Whole-study context: Among the donors, TCR clusters were largely specific to each donor.

Overall study results and limits: Largely, contracting CD4+ clones fell within CM and EM, and contracting CD8+ clones within EMRA. Clones that got smaller from day 15 to 85 had even CD4/CD8, while clones growing later tipped toward CD4+.

The sequenced sample consisted of PBMCs or a T cell subset sorted from them (not recorded which). This sequence originates from an adult woman who had mild COVID-19 (a few samples of this study predate the infection). Cell type and time point are not known. This chain links TRBV6-2 or TRBV6-3 with TRBJ1-2; 8 bases match TRBD1. The CDR3 DNA is TGTGCCAGCAGTAACGGACAGGGAGTCGGGTATGGCTACACCTTC. Protein product: CASSNGQGVGYGYTF.